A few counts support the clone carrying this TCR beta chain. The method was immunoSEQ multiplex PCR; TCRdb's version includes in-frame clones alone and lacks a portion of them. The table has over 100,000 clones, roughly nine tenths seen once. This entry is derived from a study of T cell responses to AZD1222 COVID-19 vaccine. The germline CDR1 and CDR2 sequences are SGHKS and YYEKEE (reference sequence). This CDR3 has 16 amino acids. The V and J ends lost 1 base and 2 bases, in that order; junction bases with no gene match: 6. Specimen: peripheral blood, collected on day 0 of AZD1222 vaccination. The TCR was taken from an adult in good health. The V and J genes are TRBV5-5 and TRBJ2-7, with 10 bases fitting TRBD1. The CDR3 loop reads CASSLLRDRGAYEQYF. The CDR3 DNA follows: TGTGCCAGCAGCTTGTTGCGGGACAGGGGTGCCTACGAGCAGTACTTC.